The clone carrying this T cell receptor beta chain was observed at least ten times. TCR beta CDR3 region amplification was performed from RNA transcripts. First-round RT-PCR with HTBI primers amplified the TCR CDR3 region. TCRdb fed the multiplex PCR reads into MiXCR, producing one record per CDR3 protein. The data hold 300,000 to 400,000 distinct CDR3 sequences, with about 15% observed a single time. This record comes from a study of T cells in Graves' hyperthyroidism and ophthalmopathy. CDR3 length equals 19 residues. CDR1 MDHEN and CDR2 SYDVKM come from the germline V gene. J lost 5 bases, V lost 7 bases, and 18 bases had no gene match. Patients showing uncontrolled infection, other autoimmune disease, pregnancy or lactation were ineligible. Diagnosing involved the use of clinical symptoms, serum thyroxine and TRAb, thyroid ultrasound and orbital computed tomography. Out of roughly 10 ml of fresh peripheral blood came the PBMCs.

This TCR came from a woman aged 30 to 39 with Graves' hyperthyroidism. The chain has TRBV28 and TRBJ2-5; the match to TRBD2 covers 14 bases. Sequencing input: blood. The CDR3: CASTENSGTSGRVGETQYF. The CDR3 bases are TGTGCCAGCACCGAGAATTCCGGGACTAGCGGGAGAGTTGGGGAGACCCAGTACTTC.